The 12 T cell receptor beta chains below all came from one sample that was sequenced in a study of T cells in Graves' hyperthyroidism and ophthalmopathy. It was RNA transcripts that yielded the amplified TCR beta CDR3 regions. First-round RT-PCR with HTBI primers amplified the TCR CDR3 region. TCRdb independently ran MiXCR on the multiplex PCR reads; one entry per CDR3 protein. This table holds 600,000 to 750,000 distinct CDR3 sequences, roughly 17% found once. The sample consisted of blood. The receptors stem from a man aged 50 or older with Graves' hyperthyroidism.

The chain carries TRBV29-1 and TRBJ1-1; the D gene is possibly TRBD1 (5 bases). The CDR3 is made up of 12 amino acids. Germline-derived CDR1 and CDR2 are SQVTM and ANQGSEA. The CDR3 bases are TGCAGGGCGGGGGGGACGAACACTGAAGCTTTCTTT. This sequence encodes CRAGGTNTEAFF.

This clonotype was counted at least ten times. CDR3 coding DNA: TGTGCCAGCAGGCCTTCCGGGACAGGGGGCGACCAGCCCCAGCATTTT. This translates into CASRPSGTGGDQPQHF. This chain joins TRBV6-1 and TRBJ1-5; 12 bases are shared with TRBD1. The CDR3 totals 16 residues. The germline CDR1 and CDR2 sequences are MNHNS and SASEGT. The V gene end was trimmed by 6 bases and the J gene end by 7 bases; junction bases not matched to a gene: 10.

This clonotype was observed many times. J is TRBJ2-3 and V is TRBV30; possibly TRBD2 for D (6 bases). Germline V gene sequence: CDR1 GTSNPN, CDR2 SVGIG (reference sequence). Trimming took off 2 bases at V and 2 bases at J, with 8 bases between the two ends. The CDR3 consists of 13 residues. This chain's CDR3 is CAWSWGLTDTQYF. CDR3 sequence (DNA): TGTGCCTGGAGTTGGGGACTCACAGATACGCAGTATTTT.

This clonotype was recorded a few times. The gene calls are TRBV3-1 and TRBJ2-1; no firm D call. Germline V lookup: CDR1 LGHDT, CDR2 YNNKEL (reference sequence). Trimming cost V 4 bases and J 0 bases, with 10 bases left between them. The CDR3 length is 15 residues. The CDR3 loop reads CASSPSYSSYNEQFF. CDR3 nucleotides: TGTGCCAGCAGCCCCAGTTATAGCTCCTACAATGAGCAGTTCTTC.

This clonotype appeared many times. A read error may account for a junction end that differs from germline. The chain joins TRBV20-1 to TRBJ1-1; D remains unclear. Germline values: CDR1 DFQATT, CDR2 SNEGSKA (reference sequence). The CDR3 has 12 residues. CDR3 loop: CSARSSNTEAFF. The CDR3 DNA sequence: TGCAGTGCCCGGAGCAGTAACACTGAGGCTTTCTTT.

This clonotype has ten or more counts. The CDR3 region is CASSLDPSDEQYF. The CDR3 DNA reads TGTGCCAGCAGCTTGGACCCGTCCGACGAGCAGTACTTC. V usage is TRBV7-3 and J usage is TRBJ2-7; D unclear. Trimming left V 3 bases short and J 5 bases short, with 11 bases between. The CDR3 sequence is 13 residues long. Per the germline V gene, CDR1 is SGHTA and CDR2 is FQGTGA.

This clonotype has a count of ten or more. V and J are TRBV28 and TRBJ2-7; 7 bases match TRBD1. Germline CDR1 is MDHEN and CDR2 is SYDVKM. V was pared by 3 bases and J by 5 bases, with 16 bases of the junction left unmatched. The CDR3 totals 17 residues. The CDR3 loop reads CASSLLLTGISTNEQYF. CDR3 DNA sequence: TGTGCCAGCAGTTTGCTTTTGACAGGGATATCGACCAACGAGCAGTACTTC.

This clonotype was seen many times. V is TRBV3-1 and J is TRBJ2-7, with TRBD2 matching 13 bases. The V and J ends lost 0 bases and 4 bases, in that order; junction bases with no gene match: 9. The CDR3 totals 18 residues. The V gene's germline CDR1 is LGHDT and CDR2 YNNKEL (reference sequence). This CDR3 reads CASSQELGLAGDGYEQYF. The CDR3 region has the DNA TGTGCCAGCAGCCAAGAACTCGGACTAGCGGGAGACGGGTACGAGCAGTACTTC.

V and J are TRBV18 and TRBJ1-5; D is unclear. CDR3 length equals 15 residues. Germline CDR1 is KGHSH and CDR2 is LQKENI. The V gene lost 4 bases and the J gene lost 0 bases, with 10 bases spanning the gap. The chain's CDR3 is CASSLNSDSNQPQHF. As DNA, the CDR3 is TGTGCCAGCTCACTAAACAGCGATAGCAATCAGCCCCAGCATTTT.

This chain connects TRBV7-9 to TRBJ2-3, with 10 positions matching TRBD2. V shed 5 bases, J shed 4 bases, and the junction held 9 bases outside the gene matches. Germline values: CDR1 SEHNR, CDR2 FQNEAQ (reference sequence). The CDR3 length is 16 residues. The CDR3 DNA follows: TGTGCCAGCAGCCAGAATAGCGGGAGGTGGGCAGATACGCAGTATTTT. Protein product: CASSQNSGRWADTQYF.

This clonotype was counted ten times or more. The V and J genes are TRBV9 and TRBJ1-2; 7 bases fit TRBD1. The CDR3 consists of 15 residues. The germline CDR1 and CDR2 sequences are SGDLS and YYNGEE. J was trimmed by 1 base and V by 3 bases; bases with no gene match: 6. The CDR3 region has the DNA TGTGCCAGCAGCGGGAGGACAGGAGATAACTATGGCTACACCTTC. Its translation is CASSGRTGDNYGYTF. Based on the CDR3 plus reference TRBV9 and TRBJ1-2, the full variable domain is DSGVTQTPKHLITATGQRVTLRCSPRSGDLSVYWYQQSLDQGLQFLIQYYNGEERAKGNILERFSAQQFPDLHSELNLSSLELGDSALYFCASSGRTGDNYGYTFGSGTRLTVV.

There are many counts of this clonotype. The chain is built from TRBV2 and TRBJ1-4, with TRBD1 matching over 8 bases. Trimming at V came to 5 bases and at J to 7 bases, leaving 6 bases not matched to a gene. CDR3 length: 14 residues. Germline V CDR1 and CDR2: SNHLY, FYNNEI. In DNA form, the CDR3 reads TGTGCCAGCAGTTCCAGGGGGCGGGCTGAAAAACTGTTTTTT. The encoded protein is CASSSRGRAEKLFF.